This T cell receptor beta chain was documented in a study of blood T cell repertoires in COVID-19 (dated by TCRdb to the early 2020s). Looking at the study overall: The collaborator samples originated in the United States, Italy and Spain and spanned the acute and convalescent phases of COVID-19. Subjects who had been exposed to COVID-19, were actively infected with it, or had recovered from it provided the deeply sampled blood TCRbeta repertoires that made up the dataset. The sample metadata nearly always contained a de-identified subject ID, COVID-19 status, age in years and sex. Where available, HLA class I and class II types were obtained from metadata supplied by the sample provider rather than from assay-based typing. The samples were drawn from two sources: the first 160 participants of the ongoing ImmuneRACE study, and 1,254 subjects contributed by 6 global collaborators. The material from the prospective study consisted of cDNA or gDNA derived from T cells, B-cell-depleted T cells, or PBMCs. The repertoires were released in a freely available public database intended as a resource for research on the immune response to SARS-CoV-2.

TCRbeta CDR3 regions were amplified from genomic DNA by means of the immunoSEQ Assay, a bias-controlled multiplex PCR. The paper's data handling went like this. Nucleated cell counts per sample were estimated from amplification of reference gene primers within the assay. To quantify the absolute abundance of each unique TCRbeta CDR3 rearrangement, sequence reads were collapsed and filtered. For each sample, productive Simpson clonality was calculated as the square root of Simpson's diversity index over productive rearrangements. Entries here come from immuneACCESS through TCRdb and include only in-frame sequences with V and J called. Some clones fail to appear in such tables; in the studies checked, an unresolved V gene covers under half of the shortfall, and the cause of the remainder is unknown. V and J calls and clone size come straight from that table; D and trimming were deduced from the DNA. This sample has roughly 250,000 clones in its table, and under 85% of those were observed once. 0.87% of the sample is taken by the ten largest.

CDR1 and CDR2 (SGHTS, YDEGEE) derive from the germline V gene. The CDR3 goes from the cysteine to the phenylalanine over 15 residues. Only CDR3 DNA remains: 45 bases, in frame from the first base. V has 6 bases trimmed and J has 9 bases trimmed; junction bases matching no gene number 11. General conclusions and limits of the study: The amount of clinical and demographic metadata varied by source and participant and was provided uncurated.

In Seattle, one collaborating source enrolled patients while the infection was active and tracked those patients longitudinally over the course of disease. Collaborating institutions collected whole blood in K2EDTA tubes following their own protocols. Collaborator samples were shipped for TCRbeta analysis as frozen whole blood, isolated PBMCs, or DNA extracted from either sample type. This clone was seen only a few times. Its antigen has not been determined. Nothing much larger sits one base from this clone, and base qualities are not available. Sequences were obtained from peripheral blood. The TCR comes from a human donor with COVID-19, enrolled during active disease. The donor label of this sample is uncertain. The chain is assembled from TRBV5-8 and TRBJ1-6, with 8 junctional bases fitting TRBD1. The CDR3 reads CASTPVQGAGSPLHF. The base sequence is TGTGCCAGCACCCCCGTGCAGGGGGCGGGTTCACCCCTCCACTTT.